This TCR beta chain stems from a study of blood T cells in healthy people across ages (dated by TCRdb to between 2015 and 2016). In terms of the full investigation: In model experiments, template switching captured roughly one uniquely barcoded TCR beta cDNA molecule for every two T cells. Using deep sequencing normalized with unique cDNA molecular identifiers, the study measured how TCR beta repertoire diversity changes with age. The donors were split into four age groups: young (average approximately 16 years), middle-aged (more than 35), aged (62) and long-lived (roughly 88). To avoid experimental bias, donors of different ages were randomly spread across the sequencing lanes. Using the same blood draw, the study looked at two additional independent replicas of 1 million unique cDNA reads for two donors, one aged 18 to 29 and the other aged 80 or older.

The table lists this clonotype with a few counts. It has no known antigen specificity. The input lacks base qualities; no much larger clone sits a single base away. The CDR3 holds 16 amino acids from the cysteine to the phenylalanine. The only DNA kept is the CDR3, 48 bases in frame from the first base. The CDR1 and CDR2 encoded by the germline V gene (reference sequence) are DFQATT and SNEGSKA. Libraries were built with 5' RACE. The sample was run on an Illumina HiSeq 2500. A second PCR of roughly 7 to 12 cycles was run with a J-beta primer mix and a sample-barcoded 5' primer. A unique molecular identifier was introduced onto each TCR beta cDNA molecule by a template-switch 5' adaptor carrying 12 random nucleotides. At least 2.5 million CDR3-containing paired-end reads were obtained from each sample. First-strand cDNA synthesis was performed from all RNA using the Mint cDNA synthesis kit, with priming by a TRBC-specific oligonucleotide. After uracil-DNA glycosylase treatment, a first 18-cycle PCR used universal primers M1SS and BC2_uni_R on all cDNA. Processing in the source paper ran as follows. For normalization, 1 million high-quality reads were randomly selected from each sample, with every read carrying a distinct molecular identifier. Instead of being binned into consensus sequences, reads with shared molecular identifiers were discarded. MiTCR, with a Q25 quality threshold and the strictest error-elimination algorithm, was used for CDR3 identification, clonotype clustering and error correction. A nonparametric unseen species model with Euler transformation was used to estimate lower-bound total TCR beta diversity. TCRdb reanalyzed the raw reads on its own, using fastp at Q25 for trimming and MiXCR for clone calling, and kept in-frame beta chains. Rows with a matching CDR3 protein are joined into one entry that keeps the most common DNA and genes. Clone size and V and J calls follow TCRdb, not the original study. The sample table records over 1.5 million distinct CDR3 sequences; about 50% of these occur just once. The top ten clones comprise around 2.1% of the sample.

Systemically healthy Caucasian individuals from Russia, some 36 in total and aged roughly 6 to 95 years, were included as donors. Around 9.8 milliliters of peripheral blood were collected from each donor into EDTA-treated Vacutainer tubes. Ficoll-Paque density-gradient centrifugation was used to isolate PBMCs, with at least 7 million per sample. Trizol reagent was used to extract total RNA from the PBMCs, yielding at least 6 micrograms per sample. For every donor, an aliquot of PBMCs went through flow cytometry to measure the percentages of naive CD45RAhigh/CD27high T cells. The full study reports these points: Bulk unsorted PBMC profiling prevented conclusive comparison of naive and antigen-experienced compartments. The long-lived group showed more naive CD4+ T cells, fewer expanded clones and increased TCR diversity than the aged group, suggesting age selection. Because the CMV infection status of the donors was unknown, age-related changes in expanded clonotypes may potentially have been confounded. Observed TCR beta diversity correlated strongly with the percentage of naive T cells measured by flow cytometry. Observed TCR beta diversity per million T cells fell roughly linearly with age, and a significant reduction was already apparent by age roughly 40. Estimates of total diversity based on one million sequenced T cells were considered lower bounds and underestimates.

The V and J segments used are TRBV20-1 and TRBJ2-5, with a tentative D gene TRBD2 over 6 matching bases. The end of the DNA is better explained by TRBJ2-7, so the J call may be wrong. Source material: blood. The clonotype originates from a woman aged 40 to 50 in good health. The nucleotide sequence is given as TGCAGTGCTAGAGACCCCGACTTGCGGGGTTTCTACGAGCAGTACTTC. This is translated as CSARDPDLRGFYEQYF.